Listed below are T cell receptor beta chains from one sample, sequenced in a study of OX40 agonist ivuxolimab in advanced cancers. TCRdb's table, derived via immunoSEQ multiplex PCR, lists solely in-frame clones and lacks some. The repertoire holds tens of thousands of clones, with about 85% as singletons. Sequences were derived from CD4+ or CD8+ T cells sorted from blood, sampled in a trial of the OX40 agonist ivuxolimab. The receptors stem from an adult with an advanced solid tumor such as melanoma, head and neck, liver or kidney cancer. CDR3s include the opening cysteine and the closing phenylalanine or tryptophan. The D gene is left open where the match is weak. Clone size is not always given. Where it is, it says once, few, many or a class for expanded clones.

TRBJ2-3 NA NA TRBV4-1 TGCGCCAGCAGCCCGCGGACTACCCTGAGCACAGATACGCAGTATTTT CASSPRTTLSTDTQYF
TRBJ1-4 NA NA TRBV5-1 TGCGCCAGCAGCTTGGCCGGTTCTAATGAAAAACTGTTTTTT CASSLAGSNEKLFF
TRBJ1-1 TRBD1 once TRBV19 TGTGCCAGTAGCCCGGGACAGCTGAACACTGAAGCTTTCTTT CASSPGQLNTEAFF
TRBJ1-4 NA few TRBV2 TGTGCCAGCACTAGGACAGAGAATGAAAAACTGTTTTTT CASTRTENEKLFF
TRBJ2-5 NA NA TRBV6-1 TGTGCCAGTTGTGGGGGGGGGCTGGAAGAGACCCAGTACTTC CASCGGGLEETQYF
TRBJ1-1 NA NA TRBV18 TGTGCCAGCTCAGACCGACAGTTAACAGCTTTCTTT CASSDRQLTAFF
TRBJ1-2 NA few TRBV11-2 TGTGCCAGCAGCCCCCCCGGGTTTTTATATGGCTACACCTTC CASSPPGFLYGYTF
TRBJ1-2 NA NA TRBV27 TGTGCCAGCAGTTCCGGGGGCAGGGGAACCAGTAACTATGGCTACACCTTC CASSSGGRGTSNYGYTF
TRBJ2-3 NA once TRBV5-1 TGTGCCAGCAGCTTGGATCCAGGGGGGGTGGATACGCAGTATTTT CASSLDPGGVDTQYF
TRBJ2-5 NA NA TRBV4-1 TGCGCCAGCAGCCTGGCCGGGCCAGCAGGGGAGACCCAGTACTTC CASSLAGPAGETQYF
TRBJ2-5 NA NA TRBV9 TGTGCCAGCAGCCAGACTAGTGTGGAGACCCAGTACTTC CASSQTSVETQYF
TRBJ1-1 TRBD1 NA TRBV5-1 TGCGCCAGCAGCTGGGGACAGGGAATTGGCGCTGAAGCTTTCTTT CASSWGQGIGAEAFF
TRBJ2-7 NA NA TRBV7-9 TGTGCCAGCAGCCGGGCAGACGAGCAGTACTTC CASSRADEQYF
TRBJ1-2 NA NA TRBV10-3 TGTGCCATCAGTGAGGTTATAAGGGATTATGGCTACACCTTC CAISEVIRDYGYTF
TRBJ1-2 NA NA TRBV28 TGTGCCAGCAACCCACCCCCACAGGGTAGTGGCTACACCTTC CASNPPPQGSGYTF
TRBJ1-4 NA once TRBV28 TGTGCCAGCAGATCGGACGGGGGAGGGAGGAAACTGTTTTTT CASRSDGGGRKLFF
TRBJ2-5 TRBD1 NA TRBV10-3 TGTGCCGCCGGGGACAGGGTGGGGCAAGAGACCCAGTACTTC CAAGDRVGQETQYF
TRBJ1-2 TRBD1 NA TRBV6-1 TGTGCCACCTCCGGGACAGACTATGGCTACACCTTC CATSGTDYGYTF
TRBJ1-2 NA few TRBV6-1 TGTGCCAGCAGTGATGCCAACCGATATGGGGGCTACACCTTC CASSDANRYGGYTF
TRBJ2-2 NA NA TRBV7-9 TGTGCCAGCAGCCCTCACGGGACCGGGGAGCTGTTTTTT CASSPHGTGELFF
TRBJ2-6 NA NA TRBV7-9 TGTGCCAGCAGCTTAGCACACAGGATCGCTGGGGCCAACGTCCTGACTTTC CASSLAHRIAGANVLTF
TRBJ2-7 TRBD2 NA TRBV5-1 TGCGCCAGCAGCTTGCGGGAGGGGTACGAGCAGTACTTC CASSLREGYEQYF
TRBJ2-5 TRBD2 NA TRBV5-1 TGCGCCAGCAGCTTGGGTCTAGCGGGAGGGCCGTCACAAGAGACCCAGTACTTC CASSLGLAGGPSQETQYF
TRBJ1-3 NA NA TRBV30 TGTGCCTGGAGGCCGGGGGCAGTTGGAAACACCATATATTTT CAWRPGAVGNTIYF
TRBJ2-7 TRBD1 NA TRBV5-4 TGTGCCAGCAGCCCCGGACAGGGCCGCGAGCAGTACTTC CASSPGQGREQYF
TRBJ2-1 TRBD2 NA TRBV7-9 TGTGCCAGCAGCTTAGTCCGACGGGGACTAGCGGGAGCAAATGAGCAGTTCTTC CASSLVRRGLAGANEQFF
TRBJ2-5 TRBD2 NA TRBV7-3 TGTGCCAGCAGCTCGACCCTTCGGGGGGTACAGTACTTC CASSSTLRGVQYF
TRBJ2-2 TRBD1 NA TRBV6-6 TGTGCCAGCGGAGGACAGGGGGCTGGCACCGGGGAGCTGTTTTTT CASGGQGAGTGELFF
TRBJ1-3 NA few TRBV30 TGTGCCTGGAGTGGCCGGACAGTCTCCCTAAACACCATATATTTT CAWSGRTVSLNTIYF
TRBJ2-7 NA NA TRBV19 TGTGCCAGTAGTATAAATTCTCCCTACAGCGGGCAGCCCACCGCCAACTACGAGCAGTACTTC CASSINSPYSGQPTANYEQYF
TRBJ2-2 TRBD2 NA TRBV4-1 TGCGCCAGCAGCCCTCTAGCGGGAGAAGGTACCGGGGAGCTGTTTTTT CASSPLAGEGTGELFF
TRBJ1-2 TRBD1 NA TRBV2 TGTGCCAGCAGACTTACAGGGGGCAACTATGGCTACACCTTC CASRLTGGNYGYTF
TRBJ2-1 NA few TRBV6-5 TGTGCCAGCAGTTTGACGGGAGAGTCCTACAATGAGCAGTTCTTC CASSLTGESYNEQFF
TRBJ2-3 TRBD2 NA TRBV11-3 TGTGCCAGCAGCTCGGGACTAGCGAGCACAGATACGCAGTATTTT CASSSGLASTDTQYF
TRBJ2-3 NA NA TRBV7-2 TGTGCCAGCAGCTCCCGACAGCTCACAGATACGCAGTATTTT CASSSRQLTDTQYF
TRBJ2-1 TRBD2 NA TRBV30 TGTGCCTGGAGTGTAAAGGCAGCGGGAGACGTGAATGAGCAGTTCTTC CAWSVKAAGDVNEQFF
TRBJ2-5 NA few TRBV7-3 TGTGCCAGCAGCTTAATATCTCAAGAGACCCAGTACTTC CASSLISQETQYF
TRBJ2-5 NA NA TRBV5-1 TGCGCCAGCAGCCTTAGACTAGTTGAGACCCAGTACTTC CASSLRLVETQYF
TRBJ2-3 NA NA TRBV7-9 TGTGCCAGCAGCTTAGGCCTGCAGAGCACAGATACGCAGTATTTT CASSLGLQSTDTQYF
TRBJ2-7 TRBD2 few TRBV6-1 TGTGCCAGCAGTGAACGGGGGGCCTACGAGCAGTACTTC CASSERGAYEQYF
TRBJ2-5 NA NA TRBV5-1 TGCGCCAGCAGCTTGGGCCAGGGGGCGCGGGGGAAAGAGACCCAGTACTTC CASSLGQGARGKETQYF
TRBJ2-3 TRBD2 once TRBV9 TGTGCCAGCAGCGTATCGAGCGGGACCAGCACAGATACGCAGTATTTT CASSVSSGTSTDTQYF
TRBJ1-5 NA NA TRBV4-1 TGCGCCAGCAGCCTGGACGATGGGCAGCCCCAGCATTTT CASSLDDGQPQHF
TRBJ2-3 NA NA TRBV7-7 TGTGCTAGACCACGGGGGAGACTCCACACAGATACGCAGTATTTT CARPRGRLHTDTQYF
TRBJ1-3 NA NA TRBV7-2 TGTGCCAGCAGCGCCTACAGAACTGGAAACACCATATATTTT CASSAYRTGNTIYF